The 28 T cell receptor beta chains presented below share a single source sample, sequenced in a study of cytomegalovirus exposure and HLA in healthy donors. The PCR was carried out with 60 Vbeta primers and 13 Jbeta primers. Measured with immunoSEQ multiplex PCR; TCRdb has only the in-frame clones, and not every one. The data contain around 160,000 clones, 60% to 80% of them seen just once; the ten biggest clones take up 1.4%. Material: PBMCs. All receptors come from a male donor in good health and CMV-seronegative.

CDR3 protein: CASSSRTSGTSDTQYF. Written as DNA, the CDR3 is TGTGCCAGCAGTTCCCGGACTAGCGGGACCTCAGATACGCAGTATTTT. V and J are TRBV6-5 and TRBJ2-3, with TRBD2 matching 12 bases. J lost 4 bases, V lost 4 bases, and 6 bases had no gene match. The CDR3 runs 16 residues. Germline V gene data show CDR1 as MNHEY and CDR2 as SVGAGI.

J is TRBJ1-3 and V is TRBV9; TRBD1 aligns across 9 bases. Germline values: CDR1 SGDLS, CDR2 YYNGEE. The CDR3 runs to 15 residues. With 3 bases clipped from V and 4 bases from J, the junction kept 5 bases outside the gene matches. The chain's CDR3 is CASSGGQGTGNTIYF. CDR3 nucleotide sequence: TGTGCCAGCAGCGGAGGACAGGGGACGGGAAACACCATATATTTT.

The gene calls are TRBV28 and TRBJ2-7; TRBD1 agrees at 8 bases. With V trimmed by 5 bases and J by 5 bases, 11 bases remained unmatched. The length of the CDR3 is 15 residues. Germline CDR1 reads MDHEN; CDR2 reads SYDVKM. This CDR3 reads CASSASGTGRHEQYF. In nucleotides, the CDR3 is TGTGCCAGCAGTGCGTCCGGGACAGGAAGGCACGAGCAGTACTTC.

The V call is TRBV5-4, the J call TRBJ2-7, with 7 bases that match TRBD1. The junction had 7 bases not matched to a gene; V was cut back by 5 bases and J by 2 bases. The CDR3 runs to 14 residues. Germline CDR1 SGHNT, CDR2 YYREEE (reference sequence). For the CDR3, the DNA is TGTGCCAGCAGTTATGAGGACAGGACCTACGAGCAGTACTTC. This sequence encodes CASSYEDRTYEQYF.

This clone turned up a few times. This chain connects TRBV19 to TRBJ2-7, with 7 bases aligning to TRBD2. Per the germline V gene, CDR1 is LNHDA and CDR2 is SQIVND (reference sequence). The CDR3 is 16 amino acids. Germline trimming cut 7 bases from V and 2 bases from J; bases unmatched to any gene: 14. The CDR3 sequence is CASTPSGAGNPYEQYF. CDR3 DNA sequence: TGTGCCAGTACCCCGAGCGGGGCAGGGAATCCCTACGAGCAGTACTTC.

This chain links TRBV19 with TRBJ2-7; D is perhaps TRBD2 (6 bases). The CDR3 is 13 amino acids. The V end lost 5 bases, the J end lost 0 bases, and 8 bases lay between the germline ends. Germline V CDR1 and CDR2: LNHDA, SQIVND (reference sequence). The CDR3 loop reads CASSAGLSYEQYF. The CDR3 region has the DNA TGTGCCAGTAGTGCGGGGCTCTCCTACGAGCAGTACTTC.

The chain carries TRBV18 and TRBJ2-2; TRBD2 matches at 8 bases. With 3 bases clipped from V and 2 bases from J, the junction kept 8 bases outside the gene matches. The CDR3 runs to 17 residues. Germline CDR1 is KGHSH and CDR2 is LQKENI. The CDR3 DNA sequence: TGTGCCAGCTCACCTGTAGCGGGGACTAGAAACACCGGGGAGCTGTTTTTT. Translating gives CASSPVAGTRNTGELFF. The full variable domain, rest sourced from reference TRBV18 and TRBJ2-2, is NAGVMQNPRHLVRRRGQEARLRCSPMKGHSHVYWYRQLPEEGLKFMVYLQKENIIDESGMPKERFSAEFPKEGPSILRIQQVVRGDSAAYFCASSPVAGTRNTGELFFGEGSRLTVL.

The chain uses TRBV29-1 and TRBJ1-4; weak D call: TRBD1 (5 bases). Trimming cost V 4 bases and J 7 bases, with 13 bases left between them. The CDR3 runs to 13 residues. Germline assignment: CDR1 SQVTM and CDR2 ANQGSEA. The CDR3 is CSVVQKRGEKLFF. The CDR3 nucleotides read TGCAGCGTTGTCCAGAAAAGGGGTGAAAAACTGTTTTTT.

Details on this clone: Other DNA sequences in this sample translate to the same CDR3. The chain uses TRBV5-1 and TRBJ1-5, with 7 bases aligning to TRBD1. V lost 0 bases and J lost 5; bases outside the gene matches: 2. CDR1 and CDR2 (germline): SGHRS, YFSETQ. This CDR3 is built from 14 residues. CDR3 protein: CASSLGQGDQPQHF. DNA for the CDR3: TGCGCCAGCAGCTTGGGACAGGGAGATCAGCCCCAGCATTTT.

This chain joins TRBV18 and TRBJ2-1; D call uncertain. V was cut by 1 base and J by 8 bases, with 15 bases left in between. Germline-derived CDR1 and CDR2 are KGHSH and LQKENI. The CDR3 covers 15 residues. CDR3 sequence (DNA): TGTGCCAGCTCACCACTCTTGGAGAGTCGGGATGAGCAGTTCTTC. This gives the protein CASSPLLESRDEQFF.

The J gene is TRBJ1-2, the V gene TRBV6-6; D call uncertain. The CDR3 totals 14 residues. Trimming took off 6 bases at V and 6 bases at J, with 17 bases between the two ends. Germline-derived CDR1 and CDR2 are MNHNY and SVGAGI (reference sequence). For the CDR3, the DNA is TGTGCCAGCAGCCCTACTACCGCCGGAGATGGCTACACCTTC. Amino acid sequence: CASSPTTAGDGYTF.

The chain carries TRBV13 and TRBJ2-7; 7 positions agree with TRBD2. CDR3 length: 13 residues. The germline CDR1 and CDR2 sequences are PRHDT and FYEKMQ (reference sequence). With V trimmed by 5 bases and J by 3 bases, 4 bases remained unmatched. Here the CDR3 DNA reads TGTGCCAGCAGCGGGGGGGTCGGCTACGAGCAGTACTTC. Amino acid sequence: CASSGGVGYEQYF. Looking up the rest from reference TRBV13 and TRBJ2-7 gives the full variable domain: AAGVIQSPRHLIKEKRETATLKCYPIPRHDTVYWYQQGPGQDPQFLISFYEKMQSDKGSIPDRFSAQQFSDYHSELNMSSLELGDSALYFCASSGGVGYEQYFGPGTRLTVT.

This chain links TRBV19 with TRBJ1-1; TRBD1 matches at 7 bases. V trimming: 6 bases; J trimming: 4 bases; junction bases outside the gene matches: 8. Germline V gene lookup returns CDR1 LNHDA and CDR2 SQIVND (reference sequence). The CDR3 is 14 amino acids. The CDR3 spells CASRDRVRGTEAFF. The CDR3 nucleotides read TGTGCCAGTAGAGACAGGGTTCGGGGCACTGAAGCTTTCTTT.

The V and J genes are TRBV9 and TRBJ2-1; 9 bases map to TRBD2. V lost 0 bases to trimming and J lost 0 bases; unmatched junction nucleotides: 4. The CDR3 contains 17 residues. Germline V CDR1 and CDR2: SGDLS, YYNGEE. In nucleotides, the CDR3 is TGTGCCAGCAGCGTAGCTGATAGCGGGGGCTCCTACAATGAGCAGTTCTTC. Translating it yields CASSVADSGGSYNEQFF. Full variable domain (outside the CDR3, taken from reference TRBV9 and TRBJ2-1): DSGVTQTPKHLITATGQRVTLRCSPRSGDLSVYWYQQSLDQGLQFLIQYYNGEERAKGNILERFSAQQFPDLHSELNLSSLELGDSALYFCASSVADSGGSYNEQFFGPGTRLTVL.

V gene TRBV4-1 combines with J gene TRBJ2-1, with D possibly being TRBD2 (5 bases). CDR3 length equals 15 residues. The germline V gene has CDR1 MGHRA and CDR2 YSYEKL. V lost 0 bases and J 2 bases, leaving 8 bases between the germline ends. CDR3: CASSQDEGAYNEQFF. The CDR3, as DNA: TGCGCCAGCAGCCAAGACGAGGGCGCCTACAATGAGCAGTTCTTC.

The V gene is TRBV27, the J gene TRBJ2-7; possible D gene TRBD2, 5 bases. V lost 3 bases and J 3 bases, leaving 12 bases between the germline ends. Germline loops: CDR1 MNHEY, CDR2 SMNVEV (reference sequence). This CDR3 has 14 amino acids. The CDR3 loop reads CASSFSAGGYEQYF. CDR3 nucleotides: TGTGCCAGCAGTTTTTCGGCAGGAGGCTACGAGCAGTACTTC.

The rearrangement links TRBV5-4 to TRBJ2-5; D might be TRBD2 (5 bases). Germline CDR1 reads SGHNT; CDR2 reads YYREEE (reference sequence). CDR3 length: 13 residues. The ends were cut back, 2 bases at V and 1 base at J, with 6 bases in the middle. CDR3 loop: CASSFRGQETQYF. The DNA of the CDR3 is TGTGCCAGCAGCTTTCGGGGCCAAGAGACCCAGTACTTC.

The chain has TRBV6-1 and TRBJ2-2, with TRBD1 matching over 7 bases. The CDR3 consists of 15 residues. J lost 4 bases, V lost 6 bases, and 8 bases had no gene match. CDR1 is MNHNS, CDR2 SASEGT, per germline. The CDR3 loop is CASRLRGHGTGELFF. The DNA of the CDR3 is TGTGCCAGCAGGTTGAGGGGGCATGGCACCGGGGAGCTGTTTTTT.

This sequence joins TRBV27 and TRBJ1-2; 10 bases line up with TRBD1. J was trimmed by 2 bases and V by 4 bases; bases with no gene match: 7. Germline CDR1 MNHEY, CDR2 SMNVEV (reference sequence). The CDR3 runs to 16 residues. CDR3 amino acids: CASSSAPGQGNYGYTF. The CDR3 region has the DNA TGTGCCAGCAGTTCCGCCCCGGGACAGGGGAACTATGGCTACACCTTC.

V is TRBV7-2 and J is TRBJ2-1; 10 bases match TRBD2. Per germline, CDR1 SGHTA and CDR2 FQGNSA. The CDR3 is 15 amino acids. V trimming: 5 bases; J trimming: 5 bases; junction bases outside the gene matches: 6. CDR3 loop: CASSPRTSGHNEQFF. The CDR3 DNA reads TGTGCCAGCAGCCCACGGACTAGCGGACACAATGAGCAGTTCTTC. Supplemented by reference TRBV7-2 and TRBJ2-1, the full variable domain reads GAGVSQSPSNKVTEKGKDVELRCDPISGHTALYWYRQSLGQGLEFLIYFQGNSAPDKSGLPSDRFSAERTGGSVSTLTIQRTQQEDSAVYLCASSPRTSGHNEQFFGPGTRLTVL.

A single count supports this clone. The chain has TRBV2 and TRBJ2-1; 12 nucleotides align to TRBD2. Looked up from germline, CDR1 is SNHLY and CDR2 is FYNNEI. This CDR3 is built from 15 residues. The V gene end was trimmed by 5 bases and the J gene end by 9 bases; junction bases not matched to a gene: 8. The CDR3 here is CASSPSGGAGGEQFF. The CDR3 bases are TGTGCCAGCAGTCCTAGCGGGGGGGCGGGCGGTGAGCAGTTCTTC.

The CDR3 sequence: CASRPGTVNTEAFF. As DNA, the CDR3 is TGTGCCAGCAGACCCGGGACTGTGAACACTGAAGCTTTCTTT. V is TRBV7-2 and J is TRBJ1-1; the D gene is possibly TRBD1 (5 bases). The V gene's germline CDR1 is SGHTA and CDR2 FQGNSA. The CDR3 extends over 14 amino acids. Trimming took 6 bases from V and 0 from J, leaving 11 bases between them.

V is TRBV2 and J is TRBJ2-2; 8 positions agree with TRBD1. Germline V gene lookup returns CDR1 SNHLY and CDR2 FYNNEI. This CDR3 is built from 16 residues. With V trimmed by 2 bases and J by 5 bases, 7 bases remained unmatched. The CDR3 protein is CASSEYGQGATGELFF. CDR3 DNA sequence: TGTGCCAGCAGTGAATACGGGCAGGGGGCGACCGGGGAGCTGTTTTTT.

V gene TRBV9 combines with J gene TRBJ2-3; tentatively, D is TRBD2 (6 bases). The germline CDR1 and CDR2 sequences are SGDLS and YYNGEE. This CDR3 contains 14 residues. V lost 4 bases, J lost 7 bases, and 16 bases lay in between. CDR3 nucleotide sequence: TGTGCCAGCAGCCTGGGGGGATCCGTGAATACGCAGTATTTT. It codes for CASSLGGSVNTQYF.

In DNA, the CDR3 is TGTGCCAGCAGCGATAGGGGGGGGGTCACTGAAGCTTTCTTT. Translated: CASSDRGGVTEAFF. The genes are TRBV6-5 and TRBJ1-1; D perhaps matches TRBD1 (6 bases). This CDR3 region has 14 residues. V was pared by 6 bases and J by 4 bases, with 15 bases between. Germline V gene data show CDR1 as MNHEY and CDR2 as SVGAGI.

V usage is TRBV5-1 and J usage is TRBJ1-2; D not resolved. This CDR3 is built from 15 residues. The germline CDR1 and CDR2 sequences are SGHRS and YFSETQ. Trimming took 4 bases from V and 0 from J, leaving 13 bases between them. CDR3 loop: CASSKDTNPNYGYTF. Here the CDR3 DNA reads TGCGCCAGCAGCAAAGACACCAACCCTAACTATGGCTACACCTTC. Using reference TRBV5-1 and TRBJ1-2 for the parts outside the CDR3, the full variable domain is KAGVTQTPRYLIKTRGQQVTLSCSPISGHRSVSWYQQTPGQGLQFLFEYFSETQRNKGNFPGRFSGRQFSNSRSEMNVSTLELGDSALYLCASSKDTNPNYGYTFGSGTRLTVV.

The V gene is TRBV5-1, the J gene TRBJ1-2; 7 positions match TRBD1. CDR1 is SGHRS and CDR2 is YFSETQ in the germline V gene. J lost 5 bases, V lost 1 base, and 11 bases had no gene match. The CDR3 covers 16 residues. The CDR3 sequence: CASSLSGGRLPYGYTF. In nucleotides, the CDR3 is TGCGCCAGCAGCTTGTCAGGGGGGCGGCTACCTTATGGCTACACCTTC.

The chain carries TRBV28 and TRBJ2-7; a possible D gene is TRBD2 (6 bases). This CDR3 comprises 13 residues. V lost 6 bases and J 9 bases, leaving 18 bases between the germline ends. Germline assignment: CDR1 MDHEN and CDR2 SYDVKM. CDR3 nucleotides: TGTGCCAGCAGGGGGGATAGCGGCCTCGGGCAGTACTTC. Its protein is CASRGDSGLGQYF. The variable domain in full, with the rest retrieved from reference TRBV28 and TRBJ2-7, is DVKVTQSSRYLVKRTGEKVFLECVQDMDHENMFWYRQDPGLGLRLIYFSYDVKMKEKGDIPEGYSVSREKKERFSLILESASTNQTSMYLCASRGDSGLGQYFGPGTRLTVT.